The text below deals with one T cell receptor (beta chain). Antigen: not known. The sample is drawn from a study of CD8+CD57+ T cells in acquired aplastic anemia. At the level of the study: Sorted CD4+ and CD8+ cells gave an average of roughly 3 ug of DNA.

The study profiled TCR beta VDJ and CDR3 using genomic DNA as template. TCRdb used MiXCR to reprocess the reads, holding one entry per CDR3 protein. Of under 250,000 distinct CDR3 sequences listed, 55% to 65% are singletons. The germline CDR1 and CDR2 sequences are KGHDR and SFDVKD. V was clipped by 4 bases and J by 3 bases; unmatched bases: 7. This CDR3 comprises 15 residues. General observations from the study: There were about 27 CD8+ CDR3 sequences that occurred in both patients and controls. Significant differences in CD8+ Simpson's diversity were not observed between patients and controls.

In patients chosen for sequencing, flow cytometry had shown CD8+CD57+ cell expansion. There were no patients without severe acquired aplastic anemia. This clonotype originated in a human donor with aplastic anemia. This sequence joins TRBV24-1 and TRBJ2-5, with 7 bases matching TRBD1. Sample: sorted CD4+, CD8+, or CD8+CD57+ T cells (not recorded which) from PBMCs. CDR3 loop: CATSDPTGNEETQYF. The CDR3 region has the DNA TGTGCCACCAGTGACCCGACAGGGAATGAAGAGACCCAGTACTTC.